This T cell receptor (beta chain) was sequenced in a study of T cells in Graves' hyperthyroidism and ophthalmopathy. Findings and caveats of the study: Stable hyperthyroidism was told apart from ophthalmopathy by a model built on 13 V-J features. Expanded thyroid clonotypes (above 0.001) were mostly also found in blood.

Amplification of TCR beta CDR3 regions was performed using RNA transcripts as template. HTBI primers drove first-round RT-PCR of the TCR CDR3. One entry per CDR3 protein, called by TCRdb with MiXCR from the multiplex PCR reads. The sample records about 400,000 distinct CDR3 sequences, about an eighth being singletons. Ophthalmopathy cases scored 3 or more on the Clinical Activity Score and 4 or more on NOSPECS grade, with duration below 3 months. This clonotype was seen ten or more times. What it binds is not known. Sequencing used blood. This TCR was sampled from a man over 45 with Graves' ophthalmopathy.

The DNA for the CDR3 is TGTGCCAGCAGCCTCGGGCAAGGGGTATCATCCGAGCAGTACTTC. Residues: CASSLGQGVSSEQYF. The V gene is TRBV3-1, the J gene TRBJ2-7; TRBD1 might be the D (5 bases). Looked up from germline, CDR1 is LGHDT and CDR2 is YNNKEL (reference sequence). V lost 4 bases to trimming and J lost 6 bases, with 19 bases between them. CDR3 length: 15 amino acids.